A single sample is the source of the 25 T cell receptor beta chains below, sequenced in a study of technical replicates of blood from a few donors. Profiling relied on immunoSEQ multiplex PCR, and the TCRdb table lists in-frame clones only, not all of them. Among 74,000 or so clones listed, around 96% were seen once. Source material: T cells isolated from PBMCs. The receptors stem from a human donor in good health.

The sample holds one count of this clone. CDR3 residues: CASTTWTGGRETQYF. In nucleotides, the CDR3 is TGTGCCAGCACGACCTGGACAGGGGGCAGGGAGACCCAGTACTTC. The rearrangement uses TRBV28 and TRBJ2-5; 11 bases line up with TRBD1. V was clipped by 7 bases and J by 5 bases; unmatched bases: 9. Looked up from germline, CDR1 is MDHEN and CDR2 is SYDVKM. CDR3 length: 15 residues.

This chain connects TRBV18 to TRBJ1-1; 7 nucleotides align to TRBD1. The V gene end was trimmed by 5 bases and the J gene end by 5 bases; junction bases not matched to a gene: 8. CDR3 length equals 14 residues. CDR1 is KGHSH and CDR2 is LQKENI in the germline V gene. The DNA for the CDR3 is TGTGCCAGCTCAGAAGACAGGGCCGGGACTGAAGCTTTCTTT. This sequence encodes CASSEDRAGTEAFF.

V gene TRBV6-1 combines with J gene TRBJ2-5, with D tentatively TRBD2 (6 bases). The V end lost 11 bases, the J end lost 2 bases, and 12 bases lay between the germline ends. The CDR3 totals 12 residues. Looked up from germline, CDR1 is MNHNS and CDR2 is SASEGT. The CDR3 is CAGRNTQETQYF. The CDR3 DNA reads TGTGCCGGGAGGAACACTCAAGAGACCCAGTACTTC.

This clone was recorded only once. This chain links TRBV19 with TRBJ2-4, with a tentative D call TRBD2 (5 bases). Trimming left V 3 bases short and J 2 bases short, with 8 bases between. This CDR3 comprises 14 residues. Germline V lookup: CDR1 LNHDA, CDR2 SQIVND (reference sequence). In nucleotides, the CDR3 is TGTGCCAGTAGTATTGGACTCTCCAAAAACATTCAGTACTTC. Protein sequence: CASSIGLSKNIQYF.

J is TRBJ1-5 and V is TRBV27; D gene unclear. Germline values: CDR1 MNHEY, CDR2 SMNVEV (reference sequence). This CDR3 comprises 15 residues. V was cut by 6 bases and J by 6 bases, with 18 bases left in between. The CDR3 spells CASSPDGLTGQPQHF. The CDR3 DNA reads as TGTGCCAGCAGCCCTGATGGCCTGACTGGTCAGCCCCAGCATTTT.

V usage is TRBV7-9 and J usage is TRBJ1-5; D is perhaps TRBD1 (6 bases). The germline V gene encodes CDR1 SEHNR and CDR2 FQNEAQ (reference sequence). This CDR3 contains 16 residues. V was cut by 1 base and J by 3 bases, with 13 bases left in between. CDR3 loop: CASSLGLDRFNQPQHF. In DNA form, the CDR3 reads TGTGCCAGCAGCTTAGGCCTCGACAGGTTCAATCAGCCCCAGCATTTT.

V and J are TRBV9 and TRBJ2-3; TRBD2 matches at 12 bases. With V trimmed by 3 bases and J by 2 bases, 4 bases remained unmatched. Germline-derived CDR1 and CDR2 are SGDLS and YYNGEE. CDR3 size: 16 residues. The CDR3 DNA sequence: TGTGCCAGCAGCGAACTAGCGGGGGGCAACACAGATACGCAGTATTTT. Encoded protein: CASSELAGGNTDTQYF.

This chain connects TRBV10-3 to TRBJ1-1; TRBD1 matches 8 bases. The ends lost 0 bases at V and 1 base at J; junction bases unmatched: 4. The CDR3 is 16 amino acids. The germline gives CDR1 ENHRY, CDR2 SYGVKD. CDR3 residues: CAISESTGDRNTEAFF. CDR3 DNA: TGTGCCATCAGTGAGTCGACAGGGGACAGGAACACTGAAGCTTTCTTT.

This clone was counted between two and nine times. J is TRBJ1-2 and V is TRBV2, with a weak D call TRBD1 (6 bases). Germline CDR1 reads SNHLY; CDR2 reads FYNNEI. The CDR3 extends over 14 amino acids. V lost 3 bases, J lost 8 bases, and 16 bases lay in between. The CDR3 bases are TGTGCCAGCAGTGATCGGGCAGGGGAGAGGGGCTACACCTTC. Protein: CASSDRAGERGYTF.

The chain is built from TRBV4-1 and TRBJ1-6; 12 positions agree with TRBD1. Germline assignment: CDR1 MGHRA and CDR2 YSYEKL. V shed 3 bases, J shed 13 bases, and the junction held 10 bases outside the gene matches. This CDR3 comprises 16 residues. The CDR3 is CASSHLRDRGHKPLHF. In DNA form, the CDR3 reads TGCGCCAGCAGCCACCTCCGGGACAGGGGGCATAAGCCCCTCCACTTT.

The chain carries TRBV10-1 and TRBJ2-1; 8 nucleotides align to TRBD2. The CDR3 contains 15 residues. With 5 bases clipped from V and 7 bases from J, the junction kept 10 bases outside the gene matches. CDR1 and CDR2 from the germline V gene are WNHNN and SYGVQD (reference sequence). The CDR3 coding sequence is TGCGCCAGCAGTCTTGGTCGGGAGGGGAGGAATGAGCAGTTCTTC. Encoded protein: CASSLGREGRNEQFF.

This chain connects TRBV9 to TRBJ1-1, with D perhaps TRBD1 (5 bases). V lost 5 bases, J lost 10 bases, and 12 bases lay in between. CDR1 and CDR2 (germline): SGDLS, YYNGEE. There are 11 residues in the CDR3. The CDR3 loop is CASRRGGSAFF. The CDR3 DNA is TGTGCCAGCAGGCGGGGGGGGTCAGCTTTCTTT.

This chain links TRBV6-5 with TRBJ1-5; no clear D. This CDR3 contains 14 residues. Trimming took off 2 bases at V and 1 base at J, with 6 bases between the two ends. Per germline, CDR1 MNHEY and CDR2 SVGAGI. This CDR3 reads CASSYEWSNQPQHF. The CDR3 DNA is TGTGCCAGCAGTTACGAGTGGAGCAATCAGCCCCAGCATTTT.

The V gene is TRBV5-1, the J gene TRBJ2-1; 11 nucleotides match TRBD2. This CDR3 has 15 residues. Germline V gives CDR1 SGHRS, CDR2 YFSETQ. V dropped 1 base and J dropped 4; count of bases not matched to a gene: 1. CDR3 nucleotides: TGCGCCAGCAGCTTGACTAGCGGGGGTTACAATGAGCAGTTCTTC. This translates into CASSLTSGGYNEQFF.

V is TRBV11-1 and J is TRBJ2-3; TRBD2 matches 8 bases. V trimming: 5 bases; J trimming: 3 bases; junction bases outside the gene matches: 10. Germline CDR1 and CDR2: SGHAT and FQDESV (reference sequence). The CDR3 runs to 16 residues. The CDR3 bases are TGTGCCAGCAGCACTTTCGGGGGGGTGTCGACAGATACGCAGTATTTT. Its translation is CASSTFGGVSTDTQYF.

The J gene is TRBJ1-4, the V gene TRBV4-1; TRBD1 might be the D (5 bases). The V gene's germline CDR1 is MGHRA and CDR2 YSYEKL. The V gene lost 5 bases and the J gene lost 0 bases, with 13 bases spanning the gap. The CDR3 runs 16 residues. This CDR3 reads CASSSNEQATNEKLFF. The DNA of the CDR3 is TGCGCCAGCAGCTCGAACGAACAGGCAACTAATGAAAAACTGTTTTTT.

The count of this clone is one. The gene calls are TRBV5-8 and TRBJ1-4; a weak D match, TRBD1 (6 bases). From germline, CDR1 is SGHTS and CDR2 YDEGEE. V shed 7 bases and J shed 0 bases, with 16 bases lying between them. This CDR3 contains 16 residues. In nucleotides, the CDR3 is TGTGCCAGCGGCCGAAGGGGGGGTGCAACTAATGAAAAACTGTTTTTT. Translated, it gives CASGRRGGATNEKLFF.

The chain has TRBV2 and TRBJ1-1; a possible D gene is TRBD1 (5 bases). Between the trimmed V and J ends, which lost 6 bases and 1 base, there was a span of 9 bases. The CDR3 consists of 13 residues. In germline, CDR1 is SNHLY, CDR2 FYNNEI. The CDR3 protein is CASRSQENTEAFF. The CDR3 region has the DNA TGTGCCAGCAGATCACAGGAGAACACTGAAGCTTTCTTT. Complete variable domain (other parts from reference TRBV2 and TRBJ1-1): EPEVTQTPSHQVTQMGQEVILRCVPISNHLYFYWYRQILGQKVEFLVSFYNNEISEKSEIFDDQFSVERPDGSNFTLKIRSTKLEDSAMYFCASRSQENTEAFFGQGTRLTVV.

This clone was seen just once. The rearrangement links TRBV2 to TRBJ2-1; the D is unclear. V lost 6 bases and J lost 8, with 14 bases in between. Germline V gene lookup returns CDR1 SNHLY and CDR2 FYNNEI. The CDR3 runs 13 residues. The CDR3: CASSYLREDEQFF. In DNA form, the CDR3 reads TGTGCCAGCAGCTACCTTCGAGAGGATGAGCAGTTCTTC.

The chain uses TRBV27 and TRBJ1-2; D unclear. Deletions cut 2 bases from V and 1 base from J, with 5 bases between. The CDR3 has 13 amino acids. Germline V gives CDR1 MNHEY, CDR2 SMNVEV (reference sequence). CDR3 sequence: CASSLAGNYGYTF. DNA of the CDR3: TGTGCCAGCAGTTTAGCGGGTAACTATGGCTACACCTTC.

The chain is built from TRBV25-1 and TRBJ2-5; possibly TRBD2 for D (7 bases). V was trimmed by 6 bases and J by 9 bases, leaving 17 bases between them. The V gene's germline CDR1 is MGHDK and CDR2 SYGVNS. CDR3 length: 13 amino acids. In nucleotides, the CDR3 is TGTGCCAGCAGACACGGGGACTACAGGGCCCAGTACTTC. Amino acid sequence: CASRHGDYRAQYF. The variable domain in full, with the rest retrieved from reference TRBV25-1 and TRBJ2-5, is EADIYQTPRYLVIGTGKKITLECSQTMGHDKMYWYQQDPGMELHLIHYSYGVNSTEKGDLSSESTVSRIRTEHFPLTLESARPSHTSQYLCASRHGDYRAQYFGPGTRLLVL.

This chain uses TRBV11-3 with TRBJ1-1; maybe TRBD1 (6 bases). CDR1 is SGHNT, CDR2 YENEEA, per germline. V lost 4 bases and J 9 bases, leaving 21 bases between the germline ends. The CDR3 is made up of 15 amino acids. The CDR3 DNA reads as TGTGCCAGCAGCTCAAAAGGGACAAACGGGCAAAAAGCTTTCTTT. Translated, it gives CASSSKGTNGQKAFF.

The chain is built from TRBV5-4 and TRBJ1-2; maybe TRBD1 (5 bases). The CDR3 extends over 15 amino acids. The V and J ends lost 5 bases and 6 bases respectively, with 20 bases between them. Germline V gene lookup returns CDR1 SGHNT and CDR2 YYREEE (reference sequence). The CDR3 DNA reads TGTGCCAGCAGTCATTCAGACAGTCCCCTTGATGGCTACACCTTC. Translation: CASSHSDSPLDGYTF.

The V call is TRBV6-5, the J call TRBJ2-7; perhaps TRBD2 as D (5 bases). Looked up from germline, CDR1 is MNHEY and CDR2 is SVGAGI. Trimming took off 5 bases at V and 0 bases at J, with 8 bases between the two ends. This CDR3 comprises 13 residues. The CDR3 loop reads CASSHGLSYEQYF. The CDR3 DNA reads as TGTGCCAGCAGTCACGGACTCTCCTACGAGCAGTACTTC.

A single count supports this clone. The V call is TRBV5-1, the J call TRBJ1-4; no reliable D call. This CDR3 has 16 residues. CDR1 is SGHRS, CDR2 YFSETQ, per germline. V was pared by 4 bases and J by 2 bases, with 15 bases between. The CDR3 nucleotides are TGCGCCAGCAGCCGGACTGGCGGAGATACTAATGAAAAACTGTTTTTT. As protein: CASSRTGGDTNEKLFF.